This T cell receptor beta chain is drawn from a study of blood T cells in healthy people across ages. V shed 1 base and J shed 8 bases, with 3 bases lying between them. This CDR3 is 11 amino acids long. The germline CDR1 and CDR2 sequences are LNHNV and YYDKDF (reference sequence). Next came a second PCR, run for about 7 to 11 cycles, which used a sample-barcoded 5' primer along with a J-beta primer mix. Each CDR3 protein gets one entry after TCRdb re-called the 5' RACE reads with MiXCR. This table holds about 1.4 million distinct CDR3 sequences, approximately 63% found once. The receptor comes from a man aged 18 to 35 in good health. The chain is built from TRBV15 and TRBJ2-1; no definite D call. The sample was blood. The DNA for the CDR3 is TGTGCCACCAGCAGAGTGCATGAGCAGTTCTTC. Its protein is CATSRVHEQFF.